This T cell receptor (beta chain) was obtained from a study of shared clonotypes between healthy human individuals. Study context: Per donor, CD8 memory used one plate, CD8 naive used two, CD4 memory used three and CD4 naive used three.

The method was immunoSEQ multiplex PCR; TCRdb's version includes in-frame clones alone and lacks a portion of them. The table lists hundreds of thousands of clones, almost 97% of them singletons. Looked up from germline, CDR1 is MDHEN and CDR2 is SYDVKM. The length of the CDR3 is 17 residues. Trimming cost V 6 bases and J 6 bases; bases outside gene matches: 16. Source material: naive CD4+ T cells sorted from blood. Subset meaning: CD45RA+ positively selected. This clonotype was sampled from a woman in her twenties or thirties in good health. V is TRBV28 and J is TRBJ1-5, with TRBD1 identical over 8 bases. The DNA for the CDR3 is TGTGCCAGCAGGGTGCGCGCGGACAGGGTGAAATCTCAGCCCCAGCATTTT. It translates to CASRVRADRVKSQPQHF.